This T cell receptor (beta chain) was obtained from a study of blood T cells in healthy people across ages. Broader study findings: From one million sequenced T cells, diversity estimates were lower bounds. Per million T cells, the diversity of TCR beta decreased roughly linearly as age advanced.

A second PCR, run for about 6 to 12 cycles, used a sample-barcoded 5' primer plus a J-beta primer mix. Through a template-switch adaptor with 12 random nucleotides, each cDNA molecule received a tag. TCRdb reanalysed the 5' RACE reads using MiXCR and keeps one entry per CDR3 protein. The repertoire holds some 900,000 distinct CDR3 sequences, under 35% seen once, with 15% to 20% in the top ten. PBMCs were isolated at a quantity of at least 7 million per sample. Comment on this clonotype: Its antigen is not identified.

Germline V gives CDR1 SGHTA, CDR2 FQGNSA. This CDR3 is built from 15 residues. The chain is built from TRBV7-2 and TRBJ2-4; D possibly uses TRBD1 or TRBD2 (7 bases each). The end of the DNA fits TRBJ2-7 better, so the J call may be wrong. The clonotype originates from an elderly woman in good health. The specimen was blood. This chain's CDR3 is CASSPRGGPTYEQYF. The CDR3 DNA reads TGTGCCAGCAGCCCCAGGGGGGGCCCTACCTACGAGCAGTACTTC.